These 8 T cell receptor beta chains came from one sample sequenced in a study of blood T cell repertoires in COVID-19. Sequenced by immunoSEQ multiplex PCR; TCRdb stores in-frame clones only, minus some. The data show 200,000 to 300,000 clones, 70% to 90% seen once. Material: peripheral blood. Every receptor here comes from a woman in her sixties with active or convalescent COVID-19.

This clone occurred once. This chain joins TRBV19 and TRBJ2-1, with 11 bases aligning to TRBD2. J gave up 8 bases and V 4 bases, and 10 bases lay outside the gene matches. Germline CDR1 reads LNHDA; CDR2 reads SQIVND (reference sequence). CDR3 length equals 16 residues. The CDR3 nucleotides are TGTGCCAGTAGTACCCAAGTAGCGGGGGGGCCCCATGAGCAGTTCTTC. Its protein is CASSTQVAGGPHEQFF. Full variable domain (rest looked up from reference TRBV19 and TRBJ2-1): DGGITQSPKYLFRKEGQNVTLSCEQNLNHDAMYWYRQDPGQGLRLIYYSQIVNDFQKGDIAEGYSVSREKKESFPLTVTSAQKNPTAFYLCASSTQVAGGPHEQFFGPGTRLTVL.

The chain uses TRBV3-1 (or the pseudogene TRBV3-2) and TRBJ2-3; a weak D match, TRBD2 (6 bases). The CDR3 sequence is 16 residues long. The V end was cut by 1 base, the J end by 2 bases, with 13 bases between. Germline values: CDR1 LGHDT, CDR2 YNNKEL (reference sequence). CDR3 sequence: CASSQGAWGDTDTQYF. CDR3 in DNA: TGTGCCAGCAGCCAAGGGGCGTGGGGGGACACAGATACGCAGTATTTT.

V gene TRBV2 combines with J gene TRBJ1-2; TRBD1 might be the D (6 bases). V was shortened by 2 bases and J by 2 bases, with 15 bases between the two germline ends. The CDR3 covers 16 residues. CDR1 and CDR2 (germline): SNHLY, FYNNEI. The CDR3 loop reads CASSEMAGVENYGYTF. CDR3 in DNA: TGTGCCAGCAGTGAAATGGCAGGGGTGGAGAACTATGGCTACACCTTC.

The chain couples TRBV5-1 to TRBJ2-7; 13 bases agree with TRBD2. The J segment lost 4 bases and the V segment lost 4 bases, leaving 2 bases of the junction unmatched. The CDR3 is 14 amino acids. The germline V gene has CDR1 SGHRS and CDR2 YFSETQ. The CDR3 loop is CASSGTSGKYEQYF. CDR3 DNA sequence: TGCGCCAGCAGCGGGACTAGCGGGAAGTACGAGCAGTACTTC.

The chain employs TRBV5-1 and TRBJ2-2, with D perhaps TRBD2 (5 bases). The CDR3 has 15 residues. Trimming removed 0 bases at V and 1 base at J, with 7 bases between. CDR1 SGHRS and CDR2 YFSETQ come from the germline V gene. Here the CDR3 DNA reads TGCGCCAGCAGCTTGGCGAGCGGGAACACCGGGGAGCTGTTTTTT. Protein product: CASSLASGNTGELFF.

The chain carries TRBV6-1 and TRBJ1-2, with 8 nucleotides matching TRBD1. Germline V lookup: CDR1 MNHNS, CDR2 SASEGT. The CDR3 contains 14 residues. V lost 3 bases and J lost 4; bases outside the gene matches: 4. The CDR3 DNA reads as TGTGCCAGCAGTGACAGGGGGCCCGGCTATGGCTACACCTTC. This translates into CASSDRGPGYGYTF.

The V call is TRBV27, the J call TRBJ1-5; D call uncertain. Per germline, CDR1 MNHEY and CDR2 SMNVEV (reference sequence). The CDR3 is made up of 15 amino acids. V was cut by 4 bases and J by 0 bases, with 10 bases left in between. The CDR3 DNA follows: TGTGCCAGCAGTTGGGCAGCTTATAGCAATCAGCCCCAGCATTTT. This gives the protein CASSWAAYSNQPQHF.

V gene TRBV5-1 combines with J gene TRBJ1-1, with D unclear. The CDR3 length is 15 residues. V dropped 4 bases and J dropped 7 bases, with 20 bases sitting between them. Germline assignment: CDR1 SGHRS and CDR2 YFSETQ. CDR3 residues: CASSTRTFREGEAFF. CDR3 DNA sequence: TGCGCCAGCAGCACACGGACCTTTCGGGAAGGTGAAGCTTTCTTT.